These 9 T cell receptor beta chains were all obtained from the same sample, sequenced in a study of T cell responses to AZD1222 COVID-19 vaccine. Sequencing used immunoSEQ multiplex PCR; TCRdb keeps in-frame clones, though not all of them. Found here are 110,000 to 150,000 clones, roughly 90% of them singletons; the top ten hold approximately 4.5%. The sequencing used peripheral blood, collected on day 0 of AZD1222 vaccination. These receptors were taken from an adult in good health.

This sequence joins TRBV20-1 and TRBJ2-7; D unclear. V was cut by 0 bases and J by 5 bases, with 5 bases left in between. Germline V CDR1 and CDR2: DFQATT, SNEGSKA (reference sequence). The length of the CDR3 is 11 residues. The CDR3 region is CSARDRNEQYF. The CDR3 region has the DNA TGCAGTGCTAGAGATAGGAACGAGCAGTACTTC.

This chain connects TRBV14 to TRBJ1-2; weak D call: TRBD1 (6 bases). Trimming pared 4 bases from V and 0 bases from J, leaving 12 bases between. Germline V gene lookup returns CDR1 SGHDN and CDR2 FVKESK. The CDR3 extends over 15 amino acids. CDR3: CASSRQGLANYGYTF. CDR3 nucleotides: TGTGCCAGCAGCCGCCAGGGGTTAGCTAACTATGGCTACACCTTC.

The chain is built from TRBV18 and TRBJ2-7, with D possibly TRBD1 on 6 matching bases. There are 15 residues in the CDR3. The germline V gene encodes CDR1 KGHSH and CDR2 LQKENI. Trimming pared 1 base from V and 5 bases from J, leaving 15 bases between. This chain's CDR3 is CASSPRNRVTDEQYF. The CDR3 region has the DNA TGTGCCAGCTCACCACGAAACAGGGTGACTGACGAGCAGTACTTC.

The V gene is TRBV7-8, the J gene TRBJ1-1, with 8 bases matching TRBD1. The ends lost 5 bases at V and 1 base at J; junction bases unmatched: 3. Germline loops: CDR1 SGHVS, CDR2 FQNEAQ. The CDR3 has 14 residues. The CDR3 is CASSATGANTEAFF. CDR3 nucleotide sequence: TGTGCCAGCAGCGCGACAGGGGCGAACACTGAAGCTTTCTTT.

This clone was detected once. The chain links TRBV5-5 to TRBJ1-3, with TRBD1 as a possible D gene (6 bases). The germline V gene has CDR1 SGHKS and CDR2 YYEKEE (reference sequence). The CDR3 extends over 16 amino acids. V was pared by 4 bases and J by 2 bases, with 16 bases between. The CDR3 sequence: CASSPRGTSTGNTIYF. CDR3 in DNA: TGTGCCAGCAGCCCCCGAGGGACAAGTACTGGAAACACCATATATTTT.

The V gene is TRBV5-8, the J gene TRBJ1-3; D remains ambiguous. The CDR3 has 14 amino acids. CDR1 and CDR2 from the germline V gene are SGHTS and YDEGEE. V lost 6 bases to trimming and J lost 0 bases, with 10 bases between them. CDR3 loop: CASNMQLSGNTIYF. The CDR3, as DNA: TGTGCCAGCAATATGCAGCTCTCTGGAAACACCATATATTTT.

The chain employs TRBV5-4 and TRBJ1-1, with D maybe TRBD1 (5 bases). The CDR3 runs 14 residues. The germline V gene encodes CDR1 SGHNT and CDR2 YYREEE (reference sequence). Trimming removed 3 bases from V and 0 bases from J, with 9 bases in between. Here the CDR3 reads CASSSGALNTEAFF. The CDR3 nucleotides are TGTGCCAGCAGCTCCGGGGCTCTGAACACTGAAGCTTTCTTT.

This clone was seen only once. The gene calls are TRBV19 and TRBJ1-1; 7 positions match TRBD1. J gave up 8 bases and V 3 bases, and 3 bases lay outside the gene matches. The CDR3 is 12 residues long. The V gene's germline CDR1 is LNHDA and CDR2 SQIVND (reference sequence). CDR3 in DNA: TGTGCCAGTAGTATGACAGGGTGGGAAGCTTTCTTT. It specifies CASSMTGWEAFF. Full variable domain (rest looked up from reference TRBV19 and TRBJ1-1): DGGITQSPKYLFRKEGQNVTLSCEQNLNHDAMYWYRQDPGQGLRLIYYSQIVNDFQKGDIAEGYSVSREKKESFPLTVTSAQKNPTAFYLCASSMTGWEAFFGQGTRLTVV.

The CDR3: CASSLGTNNNEQYF. The CDR3 nucleotides are TGTGCCAGCTCACTCGGGACTAATAACAACGAGCAGTACTTC. The rearrangement uses TRBV18 and TRBJ2-7; TRBD2 matches 7 bases. Per germline, CDR1 KGHSH and CDR2 LQKENI. The CDR3 is 14 amino acids. The J segment lost 5 bases and the V segment lost 4 bases, leaving 8 bases of the junction unmatched.